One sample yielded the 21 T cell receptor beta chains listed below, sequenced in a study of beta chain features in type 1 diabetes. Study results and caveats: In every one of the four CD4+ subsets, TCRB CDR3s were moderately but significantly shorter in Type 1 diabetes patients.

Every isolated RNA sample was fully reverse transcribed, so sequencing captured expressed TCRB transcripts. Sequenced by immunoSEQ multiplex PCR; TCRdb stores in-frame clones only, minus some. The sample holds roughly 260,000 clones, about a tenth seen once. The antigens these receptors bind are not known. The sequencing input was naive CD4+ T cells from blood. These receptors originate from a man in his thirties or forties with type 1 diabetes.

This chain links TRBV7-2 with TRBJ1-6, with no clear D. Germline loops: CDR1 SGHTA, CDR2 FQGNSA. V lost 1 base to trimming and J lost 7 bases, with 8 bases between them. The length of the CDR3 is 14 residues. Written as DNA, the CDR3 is TGTGCCAGCAGCTTAGGGAGGAAGAATTCACCCCTCCACTTT. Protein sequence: CASSLGRKNSPLHF.

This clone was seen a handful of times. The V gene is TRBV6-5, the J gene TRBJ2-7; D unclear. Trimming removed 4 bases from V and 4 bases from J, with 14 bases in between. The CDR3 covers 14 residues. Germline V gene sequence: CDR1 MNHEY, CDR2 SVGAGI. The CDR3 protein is CASSLTSTAYEQYF. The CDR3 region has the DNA TGTGCCAGCAGTTTGACTTCGACTGCGTACGAGCAGTACTTC.

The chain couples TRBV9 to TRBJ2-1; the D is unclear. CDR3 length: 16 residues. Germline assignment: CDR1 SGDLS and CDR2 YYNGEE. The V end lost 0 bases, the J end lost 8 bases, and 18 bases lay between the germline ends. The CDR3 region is CASSVARSASIYEQFF. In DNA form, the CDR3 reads TGTGCCAGCAGCGTAGCTAGGAGCGCCTCTATATATGAGCAGTTCTTC.

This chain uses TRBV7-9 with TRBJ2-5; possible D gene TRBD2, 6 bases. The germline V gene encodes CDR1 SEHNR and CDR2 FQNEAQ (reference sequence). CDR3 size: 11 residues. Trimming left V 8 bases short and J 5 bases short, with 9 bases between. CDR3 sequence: CASGLTETQYF. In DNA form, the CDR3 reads TGTGCCAGCGGACTAACGGAGACCCAGTACTTC. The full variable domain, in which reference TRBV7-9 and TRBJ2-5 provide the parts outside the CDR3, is DTGVSQNPRHKITKRGQNVTFRCDPISEHNRLYWYRQTLGQGPEFLTYFQNEAQLEKSRLLSDRFSAERPKGSFSTLEIQRTEQGDSAMYLCASGLTETQYFGPGTRLLVL.

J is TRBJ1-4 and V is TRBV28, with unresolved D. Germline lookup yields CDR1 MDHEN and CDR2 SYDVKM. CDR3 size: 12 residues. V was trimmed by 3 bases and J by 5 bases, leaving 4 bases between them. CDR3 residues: CASSFLNEKLFF. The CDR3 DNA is TGTGCCAGCAGTTTTCTGAATGAAAAACTGTTTTTT.

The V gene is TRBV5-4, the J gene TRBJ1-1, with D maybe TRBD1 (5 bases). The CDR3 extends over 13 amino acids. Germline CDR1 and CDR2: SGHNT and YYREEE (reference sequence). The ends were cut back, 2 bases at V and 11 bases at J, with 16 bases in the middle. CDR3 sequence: CASSFDSAEWAFF. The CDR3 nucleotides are TGTGCCAGCAGCTTTGACAGCGCGGAATGGGCTTTCTTT.

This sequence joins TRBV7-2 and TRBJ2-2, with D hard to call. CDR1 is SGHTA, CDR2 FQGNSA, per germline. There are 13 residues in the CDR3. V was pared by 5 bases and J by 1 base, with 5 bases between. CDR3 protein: CASSVQNTGELFF. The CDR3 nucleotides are TGTGCCAGCAGCGTCCAGAACACCGGGGAGCTGTTTTTT.

CDR3 sequence: CASRPTGPEGPQHF. The CDR3 DNA sequence: TGTGCCAGCAGGCCGACAGGGCCAGAAGGGCCCCAGCATTTT. This chain connects TRBV2 to TRBJ1-5; 7 nucleotides match TRBD1. This CDR3 comprises 14 residues. Per germline, CDR1 SNHLY and CDR2 FYNNEI. Unmatched junction bases numbered 11, after V lost 6 bases and J lost 9 bases.

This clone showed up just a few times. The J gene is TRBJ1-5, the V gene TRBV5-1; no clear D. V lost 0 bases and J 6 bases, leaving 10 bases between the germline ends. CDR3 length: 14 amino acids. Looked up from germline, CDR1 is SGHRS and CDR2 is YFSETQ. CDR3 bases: TGCGCCAGCAGCTTGGCGGGGTCGGGTCAGCCCCAGCATTTT. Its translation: CASSLAGSGQPQHF.

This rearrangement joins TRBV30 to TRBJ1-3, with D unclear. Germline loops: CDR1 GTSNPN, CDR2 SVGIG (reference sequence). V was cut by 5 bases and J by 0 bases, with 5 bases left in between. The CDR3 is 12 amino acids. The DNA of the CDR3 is TGTGCCTGGGGCAGCTCTGGAAACACCATATATTTT. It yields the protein CAWGSSGNTIYF. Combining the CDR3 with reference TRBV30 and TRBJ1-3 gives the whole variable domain SQTIHQWPATLVQPVGSPLSLECTVEGTSNPNLYWYRQAAGRGLQLLFYSVGIGQISSEVPQNLSASRPQDRQFILSSKKLLLSDSGFYLCAWGSSGNTIYFGEGSWLTVV.

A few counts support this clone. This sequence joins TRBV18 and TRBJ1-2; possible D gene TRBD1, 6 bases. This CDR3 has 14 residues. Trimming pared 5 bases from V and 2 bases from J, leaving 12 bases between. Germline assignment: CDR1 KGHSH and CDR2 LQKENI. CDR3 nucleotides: TGTGCCAGCTCAACAGGGTCGGGCAACTATGGCTACACCTTC. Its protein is CASSTGSGNYGYTF.

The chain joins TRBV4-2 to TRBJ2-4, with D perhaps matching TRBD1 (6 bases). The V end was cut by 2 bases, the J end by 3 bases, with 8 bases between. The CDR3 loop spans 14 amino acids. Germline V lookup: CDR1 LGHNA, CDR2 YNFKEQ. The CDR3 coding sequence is TGTGCCAGCAGCCAATTAGGGGGCAAAAACATTCAGTACTTC. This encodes CASSQLGGKNIQYF.

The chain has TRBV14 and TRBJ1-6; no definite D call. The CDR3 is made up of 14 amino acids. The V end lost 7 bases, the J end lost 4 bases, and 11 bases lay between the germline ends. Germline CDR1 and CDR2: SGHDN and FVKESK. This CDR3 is CASNGVGYNSPLHF. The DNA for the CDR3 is TGTGCCAGCAACGGGGTAGGATATAATTCACCCCTCCACTTT.

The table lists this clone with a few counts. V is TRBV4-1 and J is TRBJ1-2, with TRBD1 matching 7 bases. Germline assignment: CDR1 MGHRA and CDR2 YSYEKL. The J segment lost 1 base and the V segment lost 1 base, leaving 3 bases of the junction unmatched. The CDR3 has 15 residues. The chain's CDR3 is CASSQGAGGNYGYTF. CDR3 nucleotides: TGCGCCAGCAGCCAAGGGGCAGGGGGTAACTATGGCTACACCTTC.

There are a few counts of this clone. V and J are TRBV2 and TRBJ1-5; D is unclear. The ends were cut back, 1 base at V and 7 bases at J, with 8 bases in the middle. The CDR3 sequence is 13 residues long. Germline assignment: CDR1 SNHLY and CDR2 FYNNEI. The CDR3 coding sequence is TGTGCCAGCAGTGAAGAGGTGCGGCAGCCCCAGCATTTT. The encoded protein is CASSEEVRQPQHF. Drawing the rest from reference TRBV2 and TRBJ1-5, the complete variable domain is EPEVTQTPSHQVTQMGQEVILRCVPISNHLYFYWYRQILGQKVEFLVSFYNNEISEKSEIFDDQFSVERPDGSNFTLKIRSTKLEDSAMYFCASSEEVRQPQHFGDGTRLSIL.

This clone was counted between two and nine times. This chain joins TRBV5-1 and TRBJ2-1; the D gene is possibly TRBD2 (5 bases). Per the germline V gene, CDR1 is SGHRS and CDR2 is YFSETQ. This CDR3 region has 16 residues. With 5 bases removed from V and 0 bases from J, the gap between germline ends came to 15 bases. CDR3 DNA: TGCGCCAGCAGTGGAGTTCCGGGGAGCTCCTACAATGAGCAGTTCTTC. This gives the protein CASSGVPGSSYNEQFF.

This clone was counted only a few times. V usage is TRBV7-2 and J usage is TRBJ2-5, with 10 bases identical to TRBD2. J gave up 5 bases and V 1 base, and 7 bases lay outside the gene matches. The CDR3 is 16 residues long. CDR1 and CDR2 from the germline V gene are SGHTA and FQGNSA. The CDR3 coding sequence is TGTGCCAGCAGCTTAGTTAGCGGGGGGTTTCTGGAGACCCAGTACTTC. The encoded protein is CASSLVSGGFLETQYF.

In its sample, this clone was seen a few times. The DNA for the CDR3 is TGTGCCAGCAGTCCCCCCGACAGGGGGCGCACCGAGCAGTACTTC. Encoded protein: CASSPPDRGRTEQYF. The chain recombines TRBV28 with TRBJ2-7; 10 nucleotides agree with TRBD1. The trim removed 5 bases at V and 6 bases at J, leaving 10 bases unmatched. This CDR3 is built from 15 residues. Looked up from germline, CDR1 is MDHEN and CDR2 is SYDVKM.

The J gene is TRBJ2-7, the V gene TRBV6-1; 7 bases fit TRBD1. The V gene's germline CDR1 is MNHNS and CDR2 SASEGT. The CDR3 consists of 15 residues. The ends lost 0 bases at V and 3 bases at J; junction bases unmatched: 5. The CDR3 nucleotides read TGTGCCAGCAGTGAAGCTAGGACAGGAGGCTACGAGCAGTACTTC. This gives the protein CASSEARTGGYEQYF.

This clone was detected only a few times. This chain's CDR3 is CASSSIGTSGTDTQYF. CDR3 bases: TGTGCCAGCAGTTCGATCGGGACTAGCGGTACAGATACGCAGTATTTT. The chain has TRBV6-6 and TRBJ2-3, with TRBD2 identical over 11 bases. Germline V CDR1 and CDR2: MNHNY, SVGAGI (reference sequence). This CDR3 comprises 16 residues. The V gene end was trimmed by 4 bases and the J gene end by 3 bases; junction bases not matched to a gene: 6.

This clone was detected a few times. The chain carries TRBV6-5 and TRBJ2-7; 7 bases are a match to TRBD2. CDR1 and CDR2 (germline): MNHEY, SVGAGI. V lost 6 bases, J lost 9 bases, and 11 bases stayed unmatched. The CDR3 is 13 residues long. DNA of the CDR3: TGTGCCAGCAGGGGAGGGCTTGGGGTAGGGCAGTACTTC. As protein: CASRGGLGVGQYF.